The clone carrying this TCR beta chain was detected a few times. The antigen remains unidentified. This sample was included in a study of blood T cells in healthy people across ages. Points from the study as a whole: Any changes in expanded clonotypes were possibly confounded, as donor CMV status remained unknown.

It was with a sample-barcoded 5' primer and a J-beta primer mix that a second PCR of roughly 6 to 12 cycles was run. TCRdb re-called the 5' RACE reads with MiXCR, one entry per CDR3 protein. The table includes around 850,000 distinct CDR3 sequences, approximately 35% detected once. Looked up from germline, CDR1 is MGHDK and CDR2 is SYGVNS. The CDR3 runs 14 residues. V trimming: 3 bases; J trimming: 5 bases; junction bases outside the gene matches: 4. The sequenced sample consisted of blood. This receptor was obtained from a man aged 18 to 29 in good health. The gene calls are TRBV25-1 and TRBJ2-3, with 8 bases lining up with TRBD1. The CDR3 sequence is CASSEDRAGDTQYF. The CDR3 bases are TGTGCCAGCAGTGAGGACAGGGCCGGAGATACGCAGTATTTT. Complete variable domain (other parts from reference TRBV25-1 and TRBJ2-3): EADIYQTPRYLVIGTGKKITLECSQTMGHDKMYWYQQDPGMELHLIHYSYGVNSTEKGDLSSESTVSRIRTEHFPLTLESARPSHTSQYLCASSEDRAGDTQYFGPGTRLTVL.